The clone carrying this T cell receptor beta chain was recorded only once. The germline V and J ends were trimmed by 6 bases and 0 bases, with 21 bases remaining between them. This CDR3 has 18 amino acids. The germline gives CDR1 MNHEY, CDR2 SMNVEV (reference sequence). This record belongs to a study of shared clonotypes between healthy human individuals. Here immunoSEQ multiplex PCR was the method, and the copy in TCRdb shows in-frame clones only, minus some. The repertoire holds about 2.4 million clones, with roughly 93% as singletons. Sequences were obtained from naive CD4+ T cells from PBMCs. Subset of the sample: CD45RA+ positively selected. V usage is TRBV27 and J usage is TRBJ2-1, with D maybe TRBD2 (5 bases). The clonotype comes from a young man in good health. Some clones in this sample may be carry-over from other donors' samples. Here the CDR3 reads CASRMRLSGSTSYNEQFF. The CDR3 nucleotides read TGTGCCAGCAGGATGAGACTATCGGGCTCCACCTCCTACAATGAGCAGTTCTTC.